This TCR beta chain was recovered during a study of blood T cell repertoires in COVID-19. About the research overall: From the United States, Italy and Spain came samples of acute and convalescent COVID-19. PBMCs, B-cell-depleted T cells, or T cells provided the cDNA or gDNA that made up the material.

Sequencing used immunoSEQ multiplex PCR; TCRdb keeps in-frame clones, though not all of them. The sample carries about 280,000 clones, roughly four fifths recorded once. The CDR3 consists of 16 residues. Germline assignment: CDR1 SGHRS and CDR2 YFSETQ. With 0 bases removed from V and 5 bases from J, the gap between germline ends came to 14 bases. The source material was PBMCs or T cells enriched from blood (not recorded which). The rearrangement links TRBV5-1 to TRBJ2-2; a weak D match, TRBD1 (6 bases). This TCR came from a man between 35 and 55 years old who had been exposed to COVID-19. The CDR3 nucleotides read TGCGCCAGCAGCTTGGGGGCCCAAGGGGGAACCGGGGAGCTGTTTTTT. Residues: CASSLGAQGGTGELFF.